The 5 T cell receptor beta chains listed next were all sequenced from one sample in a study of shared clonotypes between healthy human individuals. Method: immunoSEQ multiplex PCR; TCRdb's copy keeps in-frame clones and lacks some. The data hold 950,000 to 1,200,000 clones, with approximately 80% observed a single time. Material for sequencing was memory CD4+ T cells from PBMCs. Subset specified: CD45RA-negative fraction. The receptors were sampled from a man aged 18-30 years in good health. Some clones in this sample may be carry-over from other donors' samples.

Only a few counts were recorded for this clone. Other DNA variants within this sample encode the same CDR3. The rearrangement uses TRBV7-3 and TRBJ2-1; D unresolved. The germline V gene encodes CDR1 SGHTA and CDR2 FQGTGA. This CDR3 is built from 13 residues. The V and J ends lost 0 bases and 10 bases respectively, with 10 bases between them. CDR3 amino acids: CASSLTVADEQFF. CDR3 in DNA: TGTGCCAGCAGCTTAACGGTGGCCGACGAGCAGTTCTTC.

The rearrangement joins TRBV6-6 to TRBJ2-3; D gene ambiguous. Trimming took off 2 bases at V and 0 bases at J, with 12 bases between the two ends. Germline V gives CDR1 MNHNY, CDR2 SVGAGI (reference sequence). This CDR3 is 16 amino acids long. CDR3 sequence: CASSYVLRSSTDTQYF. As DNA, the CDR3 is TGTGCCAGCAGTTACGTCTTGCGGTCTAGCACAGATACGCAGTATTTT.

The V call is TRBV7-2, the J call TRBJ1-5, with D uncertain. This CDR3 is built from 14 residues. CDR1 and CDR2 (germline): SGHTA, FQGNSA. Between the trimmed V and J ends, which lost 5 bases and 3 bases, there was a span of 11 bases. CDR3 nucleotides: TGTGCCAGCAGCGTCCGACGGGCCAATCAGCCCCAGCATTTT. Its translation is CASSVRRANQPQHF. Full variable domain (rest looked up from reference TRBV7-2 and TRBJ1-5): GAGVSQSPSNKVTEKGKDVELRCDPISGHTALYWYRQSLGQGLEFLIYFQGNSAPDKSGLPSDRFSAERTGGSVSTLTIQRTQQEDSAVYLCASSVRRANQPQHFGDGTRLSIL.

Of note for this clone: A single base separates this from a much larger clone, so it may be a read error. The chain joins TRBV5-1 to TRBJ1-1; D may be TRBD1 (6 bases). The CDR3 spans 13 residues. Germline V gives CDR1 SGHRS, CDR2 YFSETQ. The CDR3 is CGSSLRGGTEAFF. CDR3 bases: TGCGGCAGCAGCTTGAGAGGGGGCACTGAAGCTTTCTTT.

This chain joins TRBV5-1 and TRBJ2-7; weak D call: TRBD2 (6 bases). With 0 bases removed from V and 3 bases from J, the gap between germline ends came to 19 bases. Germline V gene data show CDR1 as SGHRS and CDR2 as YFSETQ. The CDR3 has 17 amino acids. The CDR3 spells CASSLVGGNTAVYEQYF. The DNA of the CDR3 is TGCGCCAGCAGCTTGGTTGGGGGGAATACAGCCGTCTACGAGCAGTACTTC.